This T cell receptor (beta chain) was captured by sequencing in a study of T cell changes during pregnancy in multiple sclerosis (dated by TCRdb to the late 2010s). A note on the overall study: The study examined how the T cell repertoire changed over the course of pregnancy in women with multiple sclerosis.

Concerning this clone: What this receptor recognizes is not known. No base quality values were provided; no much bigger clone lies one nucleotide off.

The germline V gene (reference sequence) sets CDR1 to MNHEY and CDR2 to SMNVEV. Measured from the cysteine to the phenylalanine, the CDR3 is 14 residues long. Only the CDR3 DNA stays, 42 bases, in frame from base 1. Unmatched junction bases come to 10, with V trimmed by 7 bases and J by 7 bases. Libraries were built with the immunoSEQ multiplex PCR assay. TCRdb mirrors the immuneACCESS table, restricted to in-frame sequences. Some clones are absent from its copies; in checked studies, under half trace to an unresolved V gene, and the reason for the others is unknown. This sample has about 65,000 clones in its table, and approximately 92% of those were observed once. Of the sample, roughly 3.2% falls within the top ten clones.

The source was CD8+ T cells from peripheral blood mononuclear cells, collected in the third trimester of pregnancy. The chain is made from TRBV27 and TRBJ1-2, and TRBD1 matches 9 of the central bases. This sequence originates from a female donor in good health, enrolled as a control in a pregnancy study. The DNA reads TGTGCCAGCACTACCCTCGGGACAGGGAGTGGCTACACCTTC. This gives the protein CASTTLGTGSGYTF.